Shown below are 2 T cell receptor beta chains from a single sample sequenced in a study of T-cell reconstitution after alpha-beta-depleted transplantation in children. Unique molecular identifiers were used to barcode this TCRbeta library. TCRdb re-called the PCR reads with MiXCR, one entry per CDR3 protein. The table has about 150,000 distinct CDR3 sequences, roughly 11% seen once; the top ten hold under 15%. Sample: PBMCs, taken before TCRalphabeta/CD19-depleted stem cell transplant. Receptors were obtained from a boy aged 2 to 9 with acute myeloid leukemia, due to receive a stem cell transplant.

The V call is TRBV7-2, the J call TRBJ1-4, with 7 bases identical to TRBD1. V trimming: 1 base; J trimming: 8 bases; junction bases outside the gene matches: 19. Germline V gives CDR1 SGHTA, CDR2 FQGNSA. The CDR3 extends over 19 amino acids. Written as DNA, the CDR3 is TGTGCCAGCAGCTTAGGCTATTGGGGAACGACAGGGTTAGACGAAAAACTGTTTTTT. Its protein is CASSLGYWGTTGLDEKLFF.

Ten or more counts support this clonotype. The V gene is TRBV5-1, the J gene TRBJ2-3; 9 bases line up with TRBD2. CDR3 length: 17 residues. Germline CDR1 is SGHRS and CDR2 is YFSETQ. The V and J ends lost 0 bases and 2 bases, in that order; junction bases with no gene match: 7. CDR3 DNA sequence: TGCGCCAGCAGCTTGGCCCCCAGCGGGGGGTCCACAGATACGCAGTATTTT. Amino acids: CASSLAPSGGSTDTQYF. Supplemented by reference TRBV5-1 and TRBJ2-3, the full variable domain reads KAGVTQTPRYLIKTRGQQVTLSCSPISGHRSVSWYQQTPGQGLQFLFEYFSETQRNKGNFPGRFSGRQFSNSRSEMNVSTLELGDSALYLCASSLAPSGGSTDTQYFGPGTRLTVL.